This is a list of T cell receptor beta chains from one sample in a study of T cell clones after liver transplantation. Profiling relied on immunoSEQ multiplex PCR, and the TCRdb table lists in-frame clones only, not all of them. This table holds around 100,000 clones, 75% to 90% found once. Material: CD4+ T cells from blood, obtained before liver transplant. The receptor set was obtained from a human donor who received a liver transplant. Each CDR3 is given with its conserved first and last residue. D genes are given only for firm matches. Clone size is stated in some rows and not others, as once, few, many or a class when expanded.

d_call: -
v_call: TRBV2
j_call: TRBJ2-1
clone_size: few
cdr3_aa: CASSQQITRNNEQFF
cdr3_nt: TGTGCCAGCAGTCAACAGATCACCCGAAACAATGAGCAGTTCTTC

d_call: -
v_call: TRBV6-6
j_call: TRBJ1-1
clone_size: -
cdr3_aa: CASTHMNTEAFF
cdr3_nt: TGTGCCAGCACCCATATGAACACTGAAGCTTTCTTT

d_call: -
v_call: TRBV27
j_call: TRBJ1-3
clone_size: -
cdr3_aa: CASRSGDTIYF
cdr3_nt: TGTGCCAGCAGGTCGGGTGACACCATATATTTT

d_call: TRBD1
v_call: TRBV7-2
j_call: TRBJ1-5
clone_size: once
cdr3_aa: CASSARGQGTNQPQHF
cdr3_nt: TGTGCCAGCAGCGCTCGGGGACAGGGTACCAATCAGCCCCAGCATTTT

d_call: TRBD2
v_call: TRBV9
j_call: TRBJ2-3
clone_size: -
cdr3_aa: CASSVGTSGGLTDTQYF
cdr3_nt: TGTGCCAGCAGCGTAGGGACTAGCGGGGGCCTCACAGATACGCAGTATTTT

d_call: -
v_call: TRBV4-3
j_call: TRBJ2-2
clone_size: -
cdr3_aa: CASSQDDGRYSGELFF
cdr3_nt: TGCGCCAGCAGCCAAGATGATGGCAGGTATTCCGGGGAGCTGTTTTTT

d_call: -
v_call: TRBV7-9
j_call: TRBJ1-2
clone_size: -
cdr3_aa: CASSLGGQGGYTF
cdr3_nt: TGTGCCAGCAGCTTAGGCGGGCAGGGTGGCTACACCTTC

d_call: TRBD1
v_call: TRBV27
j_call: TRBJ2-7
clone_size: -
cdr3_aa: CASSFSYRDRTKYEQYF
cdr3_nt: TGTGCCAGCAGTTTTAGCTACCGGGACAGGACCAAATACGAGCAGTACTTC

d_call: -
v_call: TRBV6-5
j_call: TRBJ1-5
clone_size: -
cdr3_aa: CASSYSNGVNQPQHF
cdr3_nt: TGTGCCAGCAGTTACTCGAACGGGGTAAATCAGCCCCAGCATTTT

d_call: -
v_call: TRBV19
j_call: TRBJ1-1
clone_size: -
cdr3_aa: CASSIVTPGGGAEAFF
cdr3_nt: TGTGCCAGTAGTATAGTAACCCCAGGAGGGGGAGCTGAAGCTTTCTTT

d_call: -
v_call: TRBV29-1
j_call: TRBJ2-5
clone_size: once
cdr3_aa: CSVGPGSSETQYF
cdr3_nt: TGCAGCGTTGGCCCAGGGAGTAGTGAGACCCAGTACTTC

d_call: -
v_call: TRBV2
j_call: TRBJ1-5
clone_size: -
cdr3_aa: CASRDGSNQPQHF
cdr3_nt: TGTGCCAGCAGGGACGGTAGCAATCAGCCCCAGCATTTT

d_call: TRBD1
v_call: TRBV5-1
j_call: TRBJ2-5
clone_size: -
cdr3_aa: CASSLATGTGSLRPQYF
cdr3_nt: TGCGCCAGCAGCTTGGCTACCGGGACAGGGTCCCTTAGACCCCAGTACTTC

d_call: -
v_call: TRBV11-2
j_call: TRBJ1-4
clone_size: -
cdr3_aa: CASSLVREGYEKLFF
cdr3_nt: TGTGCCAGCAGCTTAGTGAGGGAAGGTTATGAAAAACTGTTTTTT

d_call: -
v_call: TRBV15
j_call: TRBJ2-3
clone_size: few
cdr3_aa: CATSRDTDTQYF
cdr3_nt: TGTGCCACCAGCAGAGATACAGATACGCAGTATTTT

d_call: -
v_call: TRBV27
j_call: TRBJ2-7
clone_size: -
cdr3_aa: CASSPRWGAYEQYF
cdr3_nt: TGTGCCAGCAGTCCCCGTTGGGGGGCCTACGAGCAGTACTTC

d_call: -
v_call: TRBV19
j_call: TRBJ2-5
clone_size: -
cdr3_aa: CASSIYLAGETQYF
cdr3_nt: TGTGCCAGTAGTATATATTTGGCTGGAGAGACCCAGTACTTC

d_call: -
v_call: TRBV6-5
j_call: TRBJ2-5
clone_size: -
cdr3_aa: CASAGRGETQYF
cdr3_nt: TGTGCCAGCGCGGGACGGGGGGAGACCCAGTACTTC

d_call: -
v_call: TRBV4-2
j_call: TRBJ1-3
clone_size: -
cdr3_aa: CASSQGGWDTIYF
cdr3_nt: TGTGCCAGCAGCCAAGGAGGTTGGGACACCATATATTTT

d_call: TRBD2
v_call: TRBV13
j_call: TRBJ2-1
clone_size: once
cdr3_aa: CASSTFSGEPYNEQFF
cdr3_nt: TGTGCCAGCAGCACCTTTAGCGGGGAACCCTACAATGAGCAGTTCTTC

d_call: TRBD2
v_call: TRBV7-3
j_call: TRBJ2-5
clone_size: -
cdr3_aa: CASSQGLAGKETQYF
cdr3_nt: TGTGCCAGCAGCCAAGGACTAGCGGGAAAAGAGACCCAGTACTTC

d_call: -
v_call: TRBV7-9
j_call: TRBJ1-1
clone_size: once
cdr3_aa: CASSLNPTGNTEAFF
cdr3_nt: TGTGCCAGCAGCTTAAACCCGACAGGGAACACTGAAGCTTTCTTT

d_call: -
v_call: TRBV19
j_call: TRBJ2-7
clone_size: -
cdr3_aa: CASSIQSSSYEQYF
cdr3_nt: TGTGCCAGTAGTATACAGTCTAGCTCCTACGAGCAGTACTTC

d_call: -
v_call: TRBV18
j_call: TRBJ2-7
clone_size: -
cdr3_aa: CASSPGQKNYEQYF
cdr3_nt: TGTGCCAGCTCACCAGGACAGAAGAACTACGAGCAGTACTTC

d_call: -
v_call: TRBV2
j_call: TRBJ2-1
clone_size: -
cdr3_aa: CASSAINEQFF
cdr3_nt: TGTGCCAGCAGTGCTATAAATGAGCAGTTCTTC

d_call: TRBD2
v_call: TRBV5-1
j_call: TRBJ2-1
clone_size: -
cdr3_aa: CASSSGGSSYNEQFF
cdr3_nt: TGCGCCAGCAGCAGCGGGGGGAGCTCCTACAATGAGCAGTTCTTC

d_call: -
v_call: TRBV19
j_call: TRBJ1-4
clone_size: -
cdr3_aa: CASSPDLGVGEKLFF
cdr3_nt: TGTGCCAGTAGCCCGGATTTAGGGGTAGGGGAAAAACTGTTTTTT

d_call: -
v_call: TRBV21-1
j_call: TRBJ2-5
clone_size: -
cdr3_aa: CASTLAGETQYF
cdr3_nt: TGTGCCAGCACTCTAGCGGGTGAGACCCAGTACTTC

d_call: -
v_call: TRBV7-2
j_call: TRBJ1-5
clone_size: -
cdr3_aa: CASSLARSQPQHF
cdr3_nt: TGTGCCAGCAGCTTAGCGAGAAGTCAGCCCCAGCATTTT

d_call: -
v_call: TRBV2
j_call: TRBJ1-5
clone_size: -
cdr3_aa: CASSGGGVEPQHF
cdr3_nt: TGTGCCAGCAGTGGGGGGGGAGTGGAGCCCCAGCATTTT

d_call: -
v_call: TRBV5-4
j_call: TRBJ2-5
clone_size: -
cdr3_aa: CASSLDPSRETQYF
cdr3_nt: TGTGCCAGCAGCTTGGATCCGTCGAGGGAGACCCAGTACTTC

d_call: -
v_call: TRBV6-1
j_call: TRBJ1-1
clone_size: -
cdr3_aa: CASSEALFSSVLREAFF
cdr3_nt: TGTGCCAGCAGTGAAGCGCTATTTTCTTCTGTATTGCGGGAAGCTTTCTTT

d_call: -
v_call: TRBV7-9
j_call: TRBJ1-5
clone_size: -
cdr3_aa: CASSLGAGYKPQHF
cdr3_nt: TGTGCCAGCAGCTTAGGGGCAGGGTATAAGCCCCAGCATTTT